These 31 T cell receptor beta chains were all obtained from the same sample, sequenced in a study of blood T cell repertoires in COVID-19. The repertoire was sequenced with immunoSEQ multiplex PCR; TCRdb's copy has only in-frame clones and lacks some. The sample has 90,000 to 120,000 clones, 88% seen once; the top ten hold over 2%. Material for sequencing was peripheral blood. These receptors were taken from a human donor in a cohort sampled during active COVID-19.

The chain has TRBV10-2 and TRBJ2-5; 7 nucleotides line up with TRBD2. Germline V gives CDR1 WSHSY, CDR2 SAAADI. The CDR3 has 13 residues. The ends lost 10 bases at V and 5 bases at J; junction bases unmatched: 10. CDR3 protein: CATSGGEGETQYF. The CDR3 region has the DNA TGCGCCACCTCTGGGGGGGAGGGGGAGACCCAGTACTTC.

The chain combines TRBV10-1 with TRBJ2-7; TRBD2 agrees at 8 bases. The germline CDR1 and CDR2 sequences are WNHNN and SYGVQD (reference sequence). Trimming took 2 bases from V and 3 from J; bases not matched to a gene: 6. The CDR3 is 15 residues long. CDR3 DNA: TGCGCCAGCAGTGAGACCGCCGGGGGGGACTACGAGCAGTACTTC. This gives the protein CASSETAGGDYEQYF.

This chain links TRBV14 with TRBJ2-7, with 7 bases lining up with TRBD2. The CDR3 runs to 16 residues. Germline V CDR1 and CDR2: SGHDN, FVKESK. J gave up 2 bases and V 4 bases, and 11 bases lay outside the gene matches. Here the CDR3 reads CASSPARASGTYEQYF. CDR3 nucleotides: TGTGCCAGCAGCCCCGCCCGGGCTAGCGGTACCTACGAGCAGTACTTC.

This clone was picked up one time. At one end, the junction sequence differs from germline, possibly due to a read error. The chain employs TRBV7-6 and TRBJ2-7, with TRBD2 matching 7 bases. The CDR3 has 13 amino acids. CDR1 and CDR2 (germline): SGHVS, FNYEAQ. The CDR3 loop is CASSLAETYEQYF. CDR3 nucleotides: TGTGCCAGCAGCCTAGCGGAGACCTACGAGCAGTACTTC. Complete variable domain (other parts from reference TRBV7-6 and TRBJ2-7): GAGVSQSPRYKVTKRGQDVALRCDPISGHVSLYWYRQALGQGPEFLTYFNYEAQQDKSGLPNDRFSAERPEGSISTLTIQRTEQRDSAMYRCASSLAETYEQYFGPGTRLTVT.

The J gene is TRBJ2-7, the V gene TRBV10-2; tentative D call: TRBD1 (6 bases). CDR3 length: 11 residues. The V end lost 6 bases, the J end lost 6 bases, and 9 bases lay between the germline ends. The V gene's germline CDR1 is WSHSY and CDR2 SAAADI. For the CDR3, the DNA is TGCGCCAGCAGAACAGGGTCCGAGCAGTACTTC. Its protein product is CASRTGSEQYF.

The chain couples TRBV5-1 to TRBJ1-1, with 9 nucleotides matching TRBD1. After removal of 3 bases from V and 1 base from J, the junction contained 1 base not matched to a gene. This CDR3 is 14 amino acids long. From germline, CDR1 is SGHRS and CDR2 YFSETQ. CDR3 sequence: CASSWTGENTEAFF. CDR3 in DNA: TGCGCCAGCAGCTGGACAGGGGAGAACACTGAAGCTTTCTTT.

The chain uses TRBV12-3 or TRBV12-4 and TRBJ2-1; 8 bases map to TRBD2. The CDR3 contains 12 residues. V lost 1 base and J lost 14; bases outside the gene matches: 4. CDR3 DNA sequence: TGTGCCAGCAGTTTAGACGGGAGGGCCGAGTTCTTC. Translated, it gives CASSLDGRAEFF.

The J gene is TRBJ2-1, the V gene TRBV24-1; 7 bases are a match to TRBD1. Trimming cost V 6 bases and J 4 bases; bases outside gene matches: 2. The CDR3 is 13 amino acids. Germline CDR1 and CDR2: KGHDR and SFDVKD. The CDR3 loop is CATSRQGYNEQFF. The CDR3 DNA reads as TGTGCCACCAGTCGACAGGGTTACAATGAGCAGTTCTTC.

The CDR3 here is CAASTAPGTASYEQYF. The CDR3 bases are TGTGCCGCCTCGACCGCGCCCGGGACAGCTTCCTACGAGCAGTACTTC. The J gene is TRBJ2-7, the V gene TRBV2, with 7 bases identical to TRBD1. The V and J ends lost 11 bases and 1 base, in that order; junction bases with no gene match: 17. CDR1 and CDR2 from the germline V gene are SNHLY and FYNNEI. CDR3 size: 16 residues.

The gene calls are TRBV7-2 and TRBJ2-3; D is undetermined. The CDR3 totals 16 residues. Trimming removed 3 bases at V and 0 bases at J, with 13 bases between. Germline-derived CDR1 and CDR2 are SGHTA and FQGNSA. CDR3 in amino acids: CASSFLVTVSTDTQYF. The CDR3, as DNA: TGTGCCAGCAGCTTTCTAGTAACGGTTAGCACAGATACGCAGTATTTT.

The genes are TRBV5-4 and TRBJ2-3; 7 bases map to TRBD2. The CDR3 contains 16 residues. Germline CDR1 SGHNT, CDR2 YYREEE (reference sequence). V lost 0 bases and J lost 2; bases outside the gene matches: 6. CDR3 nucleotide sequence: TGTGCCAGCAGCTTGGCGCTAGCGGATTTCACAGATACGCAGTATTTT. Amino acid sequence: CASSLALADFTDTQYF.

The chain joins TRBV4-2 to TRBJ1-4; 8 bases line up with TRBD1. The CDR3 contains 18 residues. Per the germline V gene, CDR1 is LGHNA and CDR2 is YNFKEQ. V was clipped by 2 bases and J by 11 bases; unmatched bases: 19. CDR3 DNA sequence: TGTGCCAGCAGCCAAACCTACACCTTACAGGGGGGCCTAGGGAAACTGTTTTTT. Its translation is CASSQTYTLQGGLGKLFF.

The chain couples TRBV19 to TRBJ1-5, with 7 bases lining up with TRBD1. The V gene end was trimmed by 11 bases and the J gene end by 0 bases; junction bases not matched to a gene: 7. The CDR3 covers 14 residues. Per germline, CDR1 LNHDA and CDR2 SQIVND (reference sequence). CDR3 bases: TGTGCCTCAGGGGGGTTTACTAGCAATCAGCCCCAGCATTTT. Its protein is CASGGFTSNQPQHF.

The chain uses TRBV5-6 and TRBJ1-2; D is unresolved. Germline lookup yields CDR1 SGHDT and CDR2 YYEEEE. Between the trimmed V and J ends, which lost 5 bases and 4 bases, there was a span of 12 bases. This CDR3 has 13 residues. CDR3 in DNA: TGTGCCAGCAGTGGGCGGGTCGGCTATGGCTACACCTTC. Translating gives CASSGRVGYGYTF.

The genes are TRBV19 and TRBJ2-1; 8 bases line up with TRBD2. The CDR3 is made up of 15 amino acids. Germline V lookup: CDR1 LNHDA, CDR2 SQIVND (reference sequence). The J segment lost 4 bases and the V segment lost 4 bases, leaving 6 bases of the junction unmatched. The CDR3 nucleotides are TGTGCCAGTAGTAGAGCCGGGACTAGTTACAATGAGCAGTTCTTC. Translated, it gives CASSRAGTSYNEQFF.

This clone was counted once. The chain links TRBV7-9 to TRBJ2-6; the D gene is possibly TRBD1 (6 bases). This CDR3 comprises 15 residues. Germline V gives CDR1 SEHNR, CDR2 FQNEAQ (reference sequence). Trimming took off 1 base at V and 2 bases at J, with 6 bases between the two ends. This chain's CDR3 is CASSLGQAGANVLTF. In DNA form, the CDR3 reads TGTGCCAGCAGCTTAGGACAGGCTGGGGCCAACGTCCTGACTTTC. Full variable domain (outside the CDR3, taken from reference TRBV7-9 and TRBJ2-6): DTGVSQNPRHKITKRGQNVTFRCDPISEHNRLYWYRQTLGQGPEFLTYFQNEAQLEKSRLLSDRFSAERPKGSFSTLEIQRTEQGDSAMYLCASSLGQAGANVLTFGAGSRLTVL.

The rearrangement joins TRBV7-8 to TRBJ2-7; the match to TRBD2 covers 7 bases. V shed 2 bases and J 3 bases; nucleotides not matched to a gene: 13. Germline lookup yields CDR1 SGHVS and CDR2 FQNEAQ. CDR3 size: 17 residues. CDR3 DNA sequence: TGTGCCAGCAGCTTACCGCGGGCGGGGGACCGCAACTACGAGCAGTACTTC. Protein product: CASSLPRAGDRNYEQYF.

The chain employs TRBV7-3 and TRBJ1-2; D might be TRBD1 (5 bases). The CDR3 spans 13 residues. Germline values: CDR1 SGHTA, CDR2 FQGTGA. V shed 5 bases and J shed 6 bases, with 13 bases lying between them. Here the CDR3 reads CASSARQGDGYTF. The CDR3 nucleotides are TGTGCCAGCAGCGCAAGACAAGGGGATGGCTACACCTTC.

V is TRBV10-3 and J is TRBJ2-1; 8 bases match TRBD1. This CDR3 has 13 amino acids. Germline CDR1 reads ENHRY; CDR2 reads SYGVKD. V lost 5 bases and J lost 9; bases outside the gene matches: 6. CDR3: CAISRQGQTEQFF. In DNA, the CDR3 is TGTGCCATCAGTCGACAGGGGCAAACTGAGCAGTTCTTC.

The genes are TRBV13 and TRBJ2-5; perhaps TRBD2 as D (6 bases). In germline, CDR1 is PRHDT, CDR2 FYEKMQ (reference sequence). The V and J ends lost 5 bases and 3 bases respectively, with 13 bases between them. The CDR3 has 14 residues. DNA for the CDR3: TGTGCCAGCAGCCCCGGGAGAGGGGAAGAGACCCAGTACTTC. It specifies CASSPGRGEETQYF.

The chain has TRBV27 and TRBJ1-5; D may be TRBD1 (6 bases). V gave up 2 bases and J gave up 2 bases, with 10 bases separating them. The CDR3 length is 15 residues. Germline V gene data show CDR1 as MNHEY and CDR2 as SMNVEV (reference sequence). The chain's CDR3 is CASSLMGARNQPQHF. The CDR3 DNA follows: TGTGCCAGCAGTTTAATGGGGGCCCGCAATCAGCCCCAGCATTTT.

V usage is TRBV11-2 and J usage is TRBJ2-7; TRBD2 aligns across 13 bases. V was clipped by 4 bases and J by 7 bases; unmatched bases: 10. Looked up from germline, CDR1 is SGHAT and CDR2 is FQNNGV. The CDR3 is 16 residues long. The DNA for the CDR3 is TGTGCCAGCAGCTCATGGACTAGCGGGAGTTCGGGTGAGCAGTACTTC. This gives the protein CASSSWTSGSSGEQYF.

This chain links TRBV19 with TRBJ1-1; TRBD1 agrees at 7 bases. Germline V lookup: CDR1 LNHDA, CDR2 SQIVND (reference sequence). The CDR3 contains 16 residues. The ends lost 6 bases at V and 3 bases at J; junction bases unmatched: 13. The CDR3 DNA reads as TGTGCCAGTAGCGCCGACCCAGGGGGAATGGACACTGAAGCTTTCTTT. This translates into CASSADPGGMDTEAFF.

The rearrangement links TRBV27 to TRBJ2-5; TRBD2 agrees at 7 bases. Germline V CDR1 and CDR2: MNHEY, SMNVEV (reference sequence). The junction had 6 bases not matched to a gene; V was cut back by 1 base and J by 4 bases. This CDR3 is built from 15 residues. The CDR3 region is CASSLYSGTTETQYF. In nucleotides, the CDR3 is TGTGCCAGCAGTTTATACTCCGGGACTACAGAGACCCAGTACTTC.

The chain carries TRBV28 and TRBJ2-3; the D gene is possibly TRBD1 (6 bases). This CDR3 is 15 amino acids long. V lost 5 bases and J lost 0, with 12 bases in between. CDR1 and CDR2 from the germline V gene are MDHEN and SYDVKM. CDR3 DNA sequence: TGTGCCAGCAGTGCCGGGACACCCAGCACAGATACGCAGTATTTT. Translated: CASSAGTPSTDTQYF.

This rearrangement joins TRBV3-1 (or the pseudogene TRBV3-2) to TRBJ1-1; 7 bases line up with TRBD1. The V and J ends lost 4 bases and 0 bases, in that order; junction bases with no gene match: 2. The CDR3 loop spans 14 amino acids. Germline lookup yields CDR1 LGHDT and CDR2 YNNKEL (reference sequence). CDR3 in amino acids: CASSPDRVNTEAFF. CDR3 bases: TGTGCCAGCAGCCCCGACAGGGTGAACACTGAAGCTTTCTTT.

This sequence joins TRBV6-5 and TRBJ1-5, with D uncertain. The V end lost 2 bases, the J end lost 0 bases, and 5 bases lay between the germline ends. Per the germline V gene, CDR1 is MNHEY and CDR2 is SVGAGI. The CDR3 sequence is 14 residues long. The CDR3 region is CASSYTYSNQPQHF. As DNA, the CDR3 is TGTGCCAGCAGTTACACCTATAGCAATCAGCCCCAGCATTTT.

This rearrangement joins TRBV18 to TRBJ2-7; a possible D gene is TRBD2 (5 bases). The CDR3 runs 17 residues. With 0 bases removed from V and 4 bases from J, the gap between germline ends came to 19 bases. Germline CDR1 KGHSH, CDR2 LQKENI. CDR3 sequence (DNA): TGTGCCAGCTCACCACCAGCGCTGTACACCGAGCGGTACGAGCAGTACTTC. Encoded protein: CASSPPALYTERYEQYF.

The CDR3 region has the DNA TGTGCCAGCAGACGGACAGGCGAAGAGACCCAGTACTTC. Its translation is CASRRTGEETQYF. The chain carries TRBV7-3 and TRBJ2-5; 7 bases align to TRBD1. V was clipped by 6 bases and J by 3 bases; unmatched bases: 4. CDR1 and CDR2 from the germline V gene are SGHTA and FQGTGA. The CDR3 runs to 13 residues.

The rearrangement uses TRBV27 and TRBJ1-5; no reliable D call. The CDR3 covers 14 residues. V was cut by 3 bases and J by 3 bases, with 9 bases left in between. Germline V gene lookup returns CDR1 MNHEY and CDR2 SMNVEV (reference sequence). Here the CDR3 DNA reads TGTGCCAGCAGTTTCGGTCTTGACAATCAGCCCCAGCATTTT. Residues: CASSFGLDNQPQHF.

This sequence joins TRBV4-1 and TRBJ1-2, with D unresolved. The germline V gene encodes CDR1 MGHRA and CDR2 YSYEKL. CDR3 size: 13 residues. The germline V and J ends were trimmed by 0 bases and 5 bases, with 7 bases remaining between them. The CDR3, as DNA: TGCGCCAGCAGCCAAGATCCCGTGTATGGCTACACCTTC. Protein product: CASSQDPVYGYTF.